Listed below are T cell receptor beta chains from one sample, sequenced in a study of cytomegalovirus exposure and HLA in healthy donors. Assay: immunoSEQ multiplex PCR; the TCRdb copy retains only in-frame clones and omits some. The data show some 150,000 clones, over 75% seen once. The source material was PBMCs. These receptors were taken from a male donor in good health and CMV-seronegative. The CDR3 runs from the conserved cysteine through the conserved F or W. A D gene is named only where the DNA matches it firmly. For some rows the clone size is stated as once, few or many, or as a class when expanded; others skip it.

CDR3: CSVGGSEVGELFF
DNA: TGCAGCGTTGGGGGATCGGAGGTCGGGGAGCTGTTTTTT
J: TRBJ2-2
V: TRBV29-1
size: .
D: .

CDR3: CASSLRNLPNEKLFF
DNA: TGTGCCAGCAGTTTGAGGAATTTGCCTAATGAAAAACTGTTTTTT
J: TRBJ1-4
V: TRBV25-1
size: .
D: .

CDR3: CASSVAGGSYNEQFF
DNA: TGTGCCAGCAGTGTAGCGGGGGGTTCCTACAATGAGCAGTTCTTC
J: TRBJ2-1
V: TRBV2
size: once
D: TRBD2

CDR3: CASSQGLSGNTIYF
DNA: TGCGCCAGCAGCCAAGGGCTCTCTGGAAACACCATATATTTT
J: TRBJ1-3
V: TRBV4-1
size: .
D: .

CDR3: CASSRRDKINEQFF
DNA: TGTGCCAGCAGCCGACGGGACAAAATCAATGAGCAGTTCTTC
J: TRBJ2-1
V: TRBV14
size: once
D: .

CDR3: CSSSLNYGYTF
DNA: TGTTCCAGCAGCCTTAACTATGGCTACACCTTC
J: TRBJ1-2
V: TRBV7-9
size: .
D: .

CDR3: CASSEEGLPDYGYTF
DNA: TGCGCCAGCAGCGAGGAGGGGCTTCCCGACTATGGCTACACCTTC
J: TRBJ1-2
V: TRBV4-3
size: once
D: .

CDR3: CASSVEGGAYYGYTF
DNA: TGTGCCAGCAGCGTAGAAGGGGGGGCCTACTATGGCTACACCTTC
J: TRBJ1-2
V: TRBV9
size: .
D: .

CDR3: CASSWAFTWGGSSYNEQFF
DNA: TGTGCCAGCAGTTGGGCTTTTACCTGGGGAGGTAGCTCCTACAATGAGCAGTTCTTC
J: TRBJ2-1
V: TRBV27
size: once
D: .

CDR3: CASSLAQGTGESSYNSPLHF
DNA: TGTGCCAGCAGCTTAGCCCAGGGGACAGGGGAAAGCTCCTATAATTCACCCCTCCACTTT
J: TRBJ1-6
V: TRBV7-6
size: .
D: TRBD1

CDR3: CASSQDPGVEGAGGELFF
DNA: TGCGCCAGCAGCCAAGACCCTGGCGTGGAGGGGGCTGGCGGGGAGCTGTTTTTT
J: TRBJ2-2
V: TRBV4-1
size: once
D: .

CDR3: CASSLGGGASYNEQFF
DNA: TGTGCCAGCAGCTTAGGGGGCGGTGCCTCCTACAATGAGCAGTTCTTC
J: TRBJ2-1
V: TRBV7-2
size: once
D: .

CDR3: CASRLRQGAEAFF
DNA: TGTGCCAGCAGACTCAGACAGGGGGCAGAAGCTTTCTTT
J: TRBJ1-1
V: TRBV6-4
size: .
D: TRBD1

CDR3: CASSVTGRRAGANVLTF
DNA: TGTGCCAGCAGTGTTACCGGGAGGAGAGCTGGGGCCAACGTCCTGACTTTC
J: TRBJ2-6
V: TRBV27
size: .
D: TRBD2

CDR3: CASSPDRGRNYGYTF
DNA: TGTGCCAGCAGCCCAGACAGGGGGCGAAACTATGGCTACACCTTC
J: TRBJ1-2
V: TRBV5-6
size: .
D: TRBD1